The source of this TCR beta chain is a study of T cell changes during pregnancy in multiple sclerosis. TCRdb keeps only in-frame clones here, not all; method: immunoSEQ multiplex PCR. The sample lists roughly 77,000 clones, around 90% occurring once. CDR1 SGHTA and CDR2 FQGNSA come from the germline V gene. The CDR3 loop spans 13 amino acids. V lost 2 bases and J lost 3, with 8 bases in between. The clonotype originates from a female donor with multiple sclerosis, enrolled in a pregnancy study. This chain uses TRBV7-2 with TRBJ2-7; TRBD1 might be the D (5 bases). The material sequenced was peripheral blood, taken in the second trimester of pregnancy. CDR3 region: CASSLSRDYEQYF. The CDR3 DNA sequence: TGTGCCAGCAGCTTAAGCAGGGACTACGAGCAGTACTTC.